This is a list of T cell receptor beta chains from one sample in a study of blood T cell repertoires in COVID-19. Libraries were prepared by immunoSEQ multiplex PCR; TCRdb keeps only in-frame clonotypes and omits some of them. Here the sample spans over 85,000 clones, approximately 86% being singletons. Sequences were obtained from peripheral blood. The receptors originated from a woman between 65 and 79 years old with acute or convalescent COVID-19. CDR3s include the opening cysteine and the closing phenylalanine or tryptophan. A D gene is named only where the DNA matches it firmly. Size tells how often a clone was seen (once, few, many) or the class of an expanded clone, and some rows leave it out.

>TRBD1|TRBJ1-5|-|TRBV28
TGTGCCAGCAGTCTAGACAGGGGATCGGTGAGCCAGCCCCAGCATTTT
CASSLDRGSVSQPQHF
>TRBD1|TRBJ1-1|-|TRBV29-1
TGCAGCGCAAGGACAGGGGTTACTGAAGCTTTCTTT
CSARTGVTEAFF
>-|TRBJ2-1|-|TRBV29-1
TGCAGCGCTGGTAGCGGACTATACAATGAGCAGTTCTTC
CSAGSGLYNEQFF
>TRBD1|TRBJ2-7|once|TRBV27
TGTGCCAGCAGTTTCCAAGGGACAGGGGCCTACGAGCAGTACTTC
CASSFQGTGAYEQYF
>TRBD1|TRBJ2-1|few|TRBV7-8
TGTGCCAGCACAGGACAGGGGCCTTATGAGCAGTTCTTC
CASTGQGPYEQFF
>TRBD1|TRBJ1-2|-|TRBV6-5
TGTGCCAGCAGTTACGCGGGACAGGGCTATGGCTACACCTTC
CASSYAGQGYGYTF
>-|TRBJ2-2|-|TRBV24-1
TGTGCCACCAGTGAGGTTAGCCACACCGGGGAGCTGTTTTTT
CATSEVSHTGELFF
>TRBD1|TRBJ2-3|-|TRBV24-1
TGTGCCACCAGTGATTTATCGACAGGGGAGGTCACAGATACGCAGTATTTT
CATSDLSTGEVTDTQYF
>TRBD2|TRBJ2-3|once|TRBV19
TGTGCCAGTAGTATAGATTTAGCGGGTACAGATACGCAGTATTTT
CASSIDLAGTDTQYF
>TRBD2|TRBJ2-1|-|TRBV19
TGTGCCAGTAGTATTTCTAGCGGGAGAATGTACAATGAGCAGTTCTTC
CASSISSGRMYNEQFF
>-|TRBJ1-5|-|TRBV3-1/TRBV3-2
TGTGCCAGCAGCCATCGACAGGACCCGAATCAGCCCCAGCATTTT
CASSHRQDPNQPQHF
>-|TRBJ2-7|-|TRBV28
TGTGCCAGCAGCTCTAACAGGGTTGGGTCCTACGAGCAGTACTTC
CASSSNRVGSYEQYF
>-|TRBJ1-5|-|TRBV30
TGTGCCTGGAGCCCGCAAGGGGTAGCCGGGCATGCTCAGCCCCAGCATTTT
CAWSPQGVAGHAQPQHF
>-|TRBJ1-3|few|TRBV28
TGTGCCAGCAGTTCTCCCCAGCCGGGGTTTAGTTCTGGAAACACCATATATTTT
CASSSPQPGFSSGNTIYF
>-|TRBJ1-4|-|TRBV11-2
TGTGCCAGCAGCGCTTCAGGGTGGCCAACTAATGAAAAACTGTTTTTT
CASSASGWPTNEKLFF
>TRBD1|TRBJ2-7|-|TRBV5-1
TGCGCCAGCAGCTTCCGACCTCAGGACAGGGAGCCCTACGAGCAGTACTTC
CASSFRPQDREPYEQYF
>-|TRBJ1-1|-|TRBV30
TGTGCCTGGAGTACGGGTGTTCGAGAAGCTTTCTTT
CAWSTGVREAFF
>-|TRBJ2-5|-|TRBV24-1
TGTGCCACCAGTGAACCGACGCGGCCGAGATCCCAGTACTTC
CATSEPTRPRSQYF
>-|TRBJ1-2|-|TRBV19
TGTGCCAGTAGTATGGTGCTCGAGGGAACTAACTATGGCTACACCTTC
CASSMVLEGTNYGYTF
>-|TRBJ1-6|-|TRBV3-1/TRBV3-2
TGTGCCAGCAGCCCAAGAGAGGTAGTTCGGCATAATTCACCCCTCCACTTT
CASSPREVVRHNSPLHF
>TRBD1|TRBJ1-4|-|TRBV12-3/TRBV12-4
TGTGCCAGCAGACCCCAGGGGGTAGGAAAACTGTTTTTT
CASRPQGVGKLFF
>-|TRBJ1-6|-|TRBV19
TGTGCCAGTAGTATCACGCACCTGGGCAATTCACCCCTCCACTTT
CASSITHLGNSPLHF
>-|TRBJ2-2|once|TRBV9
TGTGCCAGCAGCGTAGCGCGGAACACCGGGGAGCTGTTTTTT
CASSVARNTGELFF
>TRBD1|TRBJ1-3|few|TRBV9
TGTGCCAGCAGCGTTCGGGACAGCGGTGGAAACACCATATATTTT
CASSVRDSGGNTIYF
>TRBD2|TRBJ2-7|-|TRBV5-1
TGCGCCAGCAGCTTGGGTGCAGCGGGACGGGGGTCGTTCTACGAGCAGTACTTC
CASSLGAAGRGSFYEQYF
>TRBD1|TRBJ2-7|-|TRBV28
TGTGCCAGCAGTTTATATGGACAGGCAACCTACGAGCAGTACTTC
CASSLYGQATYEQYF
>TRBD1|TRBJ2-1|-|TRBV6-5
TGTGCCAGCAGACCACTACCGGGACAGGGGTACGAGCAGTTCTTC
CASRPLPGQGYEQFF
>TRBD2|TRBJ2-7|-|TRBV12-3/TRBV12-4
TGTGCCAGCAGCAACGTAGCGGGGGAGCAGTACTTC
CASSNVAGEQYF
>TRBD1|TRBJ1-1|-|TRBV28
TGTGCCAGCAGTTTATTGGGAGGGACAGGGGGGAGTTACACTGAAGCTTTCTTT
CASSLLGGTGGSYTEAFF
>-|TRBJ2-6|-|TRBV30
TGTGCCTGGAGGGGAGGAGGGTCAAGCTCTGGGGCCAACGTCCTGACTTTC
CAWRGGGSSSGANVLTF
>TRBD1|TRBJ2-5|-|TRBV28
TGTGCCAGCAGTTCTGGACAGGTGGAGACCCAGTACTTC
CASSSGQVETQYF
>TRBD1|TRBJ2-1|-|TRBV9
TGTGCCAGCAGCGAGACAGGGGGCTCCTACAATGAGCAGTTCTTC
CASSETGGSYNEQFF
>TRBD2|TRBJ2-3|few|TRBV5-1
TGCGCCAGCAGCTTGGGTTCACGTTTTTTTTTAGCTAGCGGGAGAATCACAGATACGCAGTATTTT
CASSLGSRFFLASGRITDTQYF
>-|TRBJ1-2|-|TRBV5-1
TGCGCCAGCAGCCCGGAGGACAGTAGCTGGTATGGCTACACCTTC
CASSPEDSSWYGYTF
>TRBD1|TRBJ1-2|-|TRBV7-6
TGTGCCAGCAGCTTGTCCAGTCCGGGACAGGGCTATGGCTACACCTTC
CASSLSSPGQGYGYTF
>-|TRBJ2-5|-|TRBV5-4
TGTGCCAGCAGCTTGGAGCCCAAAGAGACCCAGTACTTC
CASSLEPKETQYF
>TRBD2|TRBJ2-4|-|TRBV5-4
TGTGCCAGCAGCGGTCCGGGACTAGCGGGAGACATTCAGTACTTC
CASSGPGLAGDIQYF
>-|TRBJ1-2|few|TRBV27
TGTGCCAGCAGTTTATCCGGCAGGACATCAAGGTATGGCTACACCTTC
CASSLSGRTSRYGYTF
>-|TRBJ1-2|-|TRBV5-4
TGTGCCAGCAGCTATCTAACTAACTATGGCTACACCTTC
CASSYLTNYGYTF
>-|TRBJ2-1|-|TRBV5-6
TGTGCCAGCAGCTTCGCAGGGGTCGGCACCTACAATGAGCAGTTCTTC
CASSFAGVGTYNEQFF
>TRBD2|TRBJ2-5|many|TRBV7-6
TGTGCCAGCAGCTTAACCTCTAGCGGGGGGGCGTGGGAGACCCAGTACTTC
CASSLTSSGGAWETQYF
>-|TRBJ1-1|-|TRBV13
TGTGCCAGCAGCTTAGGGCCCGGGGGGGACACTGAAGCTTTCTTT
CASSLGPGGDTEAFF
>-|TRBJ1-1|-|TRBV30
TGTGCCTGGAGTGTACATCGCCCGGGGGGCACTGAAGCTTTCTTT
CAWSVHRPGGTEAFF
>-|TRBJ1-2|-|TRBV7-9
TGTGCCAGCAGTCCACAGGGCGGTCACTATGGCTACACCTTC
CASSPQGGHYGYTF
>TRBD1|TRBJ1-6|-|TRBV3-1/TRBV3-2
TGTGCCAGCAGCCAAGCTACAGGGGGTTATAATTCACCCCTCCACTTT
CASSQATGGYNSPLHF
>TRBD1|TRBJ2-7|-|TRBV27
TGTGCCAGCAGTTTGGGACAGGGGGCCTACGAGCAGTACTTC
CASSLGQGAYEQYF
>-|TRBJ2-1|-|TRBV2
TGTGCCAGCAGTGAATATGGCTTAGGGGATGAGCAGTTCTTC
CASSEYGLGDEQFF
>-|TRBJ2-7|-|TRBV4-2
TGTGCCAGCAGCCGACAAAGTTCGGGGGGCGACGCCTACGAGCAGTACTTC
CASSRQSSGGDAYEQYF
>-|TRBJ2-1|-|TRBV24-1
TGTGCCACCAGTGGGCCCTCAGGGGTTGATGAGCAGTTCTTC
CATSGPSGVDEQFF
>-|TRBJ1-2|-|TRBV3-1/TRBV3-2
TGTGCCAGCAGCCAAACCGGACAGAACTATGGCTACACCTTC
CASSQTGQNYGYTF
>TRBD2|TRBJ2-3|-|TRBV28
TGTGCCAGCAGTTTATCTAGCGGGAGGGCAGATACGCAGTATTTT
CASSLSSGRADTQYF
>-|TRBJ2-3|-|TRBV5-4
TGTGCCAGCAGAGTTGACACAAGCACAGATACGCAGTATTTT
CASRVDTSTDTQYF
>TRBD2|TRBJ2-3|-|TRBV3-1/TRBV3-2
TGTGCCAGCAGCCAAGACCCCAGACGGGGGGAAACGAGCACAGATACGCAGTATTTT
CASSQDPRRGETSTDTQYF
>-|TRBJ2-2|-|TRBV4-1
TGCGCCAGCAGCAATTTAGCAATCAGCACCGGGGAGCTGTTTTTT
CASSNLAISTGELFF
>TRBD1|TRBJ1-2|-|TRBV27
TGTGCCAGCAGTTTATCCACCGGGACAGGGGGATCTGGCTACACCTTC
CASSLSTGTGGSGYTF
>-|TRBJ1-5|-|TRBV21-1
TGTGCCAGCAGCAAAGCGCGGAAGATTCATAGCAATCAGCCCCAGCATTTT
CASSKARKIHSNQPQHF
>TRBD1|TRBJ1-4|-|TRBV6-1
TGTGCCAGCAGTGAGTACAGGGGGGCAACTAATGAAAAACTGTTTTTT
CASSEYRGATNEKLFF
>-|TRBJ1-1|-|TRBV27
TGTGCCAGCAGATATCAGTTTTTAACTGAAGCTTTCTTT
CASRYQFLTEAFF
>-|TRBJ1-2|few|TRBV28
TGTGCCAGCAGTTTAGGCCCCTATGGCTACACCTTC
CASSLGPYGYTF
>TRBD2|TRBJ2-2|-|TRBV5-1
TGCGCCAGCAGCTTGTGGACTAGCCCGAACACCGGGGAGCTGTTTTTT
CASSLWTSPNTGELFF